A single sample gave rise to the 3 T cell receptor beta chains below, sequenced in a study of cytomegalovirus exposure and HLA in healthy donors (dated by TCRdb to about 2017). The protocol used for the library was the immunoSEQ multiplex PCR assay. This immuneACCESS table, as held by TCRdb, lists in-frame sequences with V and J called but not all clones. Of the missing ones, under half trace to an unresolved V gene in checked studies; the others have no known cause. Recorded for this sample are about 180,000 clones; approximately 87% of them occurred a single time. The ten largest clones represent roughly 1.3% of the sample. The sample taken for sequencing was PBMCs. These receptors all stem from a woman between 25 and 40 years old in good health and CMV-seronegative.

The chain combines TRBV2 with TRBJ2-3; D perhaps matches TRBD1 (6 bases). V dropped 3 bases and J dropped 0 bases, with 13 bases sitting between them. Germline V CDR1 and CDR2: SNHLY, FYNNEI. The CDR3 totals 16 residues. This CDR3 is CASSDRGYGSTDTQYF. CDR3 coding DNA: TGTGCCAGCAGTGACAGGGGCTATGGCAGCACAGATACGCAGTATTTT.

The chain links TRBV6-6 to TRBJ1-5; D is perhaps TRBD1 (5 bases). The germline CDR1 and CDR2 sequences are MNHNY and SVGAGI (reference sequence). V was clipped by 6 bases and J by 5 bases, with 14 bases between them. CDR3 size: 14 residues. DNA for the CDR3: TGTGCCAGCAGAAGGGGTGGTGAGGATCAGCCCCAGCATTTT. Protein: CASRRGGEDQPQHF.

This chain links TRBV5-1 with TRBJ2-5; D possibly corresponds to TRBD1 (5 bases). Germline CDR1 is SGHRS and CDR2 is YFSETQ. V lost 4 bases and J lost 4, with 11 bases in between. This CDR3 region has 13 residues. CDR3: CASSRGRVETQYF. CDR3 bases: TGCGCCAGCAGCCGCGGCAGGGTAGAGACCCAGTACTTC.